The sequence of this T cell receptor (beta chain) was determined in a study of T cells in Graves' hyperthyroidism and ophthalmopathy. As concerns this clonotype: Its antigen is undetermined.

The investigators amplified TCR beta CDR3 regions from RNA transcripts. First-round RT-PCR with HTBI primers amplified the TCR CDR3 region. TCRdb used MiXCR to reprocess the multiplex PCR reads, holding one entry per CDR3 protein. The data show hundreds of thousands of distinct CDR3 sequences, roughly a sixth seen once. Germline lookup yields CDR1 MNHEY and CDR2 SMNVEV (reference sequence). The CDR3 is made up of 19 amino acids. Losses at the gene ends were 6 bases for V and 5 bases for J; bases not matched to a gene: 21. Broader study findings: Separating ophthalmopathy from stable hyperthyroidism was achieved by a 13 V-J model.

The chain has TRBV27 and TRBJ1-1; TRBD1 matches at 10 bases. This TCR came from a woman in her 50s with Graves' hyperthyroidism that later progressed to Graves' ophthalmopathy. Sequencing was performed on blood. CDR3 DNA: TGTGCCAGCAGCCCAAGGTACCGGGACAGGGGAGGTATTTGGACTGAAGCTTTCTTT. Protein sequence: CASSPRYRDRGGIWTEAFF.